Listed below are T cell receptor beta chains from one sample, sequenced in a study of cytomegalovirus exposure and HLA in healthy donors. Clones were read by immunoSEQ multiplex PCR, and TCRdb kept only the in-frame ones, dropping some. This table has some 100,000 clones, roughly four fifths appearing once. The sample comprised PBMCs. Receptors were obtained from a male donor in good health and CMV-seropositive. CDR3s include the opening cysteine and the closing phenylalanine or tryptophan. The order of the fields is CDR3 protein, V gene, J gene.

CDR3aa: CASSAGTGELFF; v_gene: TRBV18; j_gene: TRBJ2-2
CDR3aa: CASSIGGLSYEQYF; v_gene: TRBV19; j_gene: TRBJ2-7
CDR3aa: CSVGGTSGEVETQYF; v_gene: TRBV29-1; j_gene: TRBJ2-5
CDR3aa: CASSLSGGGATDTQYF; v_gene: TRBV5-4; j_gene: TRBJ2-3
CDR3aa: CASRGLGPVLDGYTF; v_gene: TRBV4-1; j_gene: TRBJ1-2
CDR3aa: CASKLSGGAGTEAFF; v_gene: TRBV6-6; j_gene: TRBJ1-1
CDR3aa: CASGPRGYEQYF; v_gene: TRBV6-4; j_gene: NA
CDR3aa: CAWSVLLPANEQFF; v_gene: TRBV30; j_gene: TRBJ2-1
CDR3aa: CAWSVRGGYGYTF; v_gene: TRBV30; j_gene: TRBJ1-2
CDR3aa: CASSLRTGLESEAFF; v_gene: TRBV5-1; j_gene: TRBJ1-1
CDR3aa: CASTLWGDGANVLTF; v_gene: TRBV27; j_gene: TRBJ2-6
CDR3aa: CAWSVLARADTQYF; v_gene: TRBV30; j_gene: TRBJ2-3
CDR3aa: CASSFLGGGTDTQYF; v_gene: TRBV2; j_gene: TRBJ2-3
CDR3aa: CASSLGQFYGYTF; v_gene: TRBV4-1; j_gene: TRBJ1-2
CDR3aa: CASRIIGGNSPLHF; v_gene: TRBV4-1; j_gene: TRBJ1-6
CDR3aa: CASSQVGQEGYEQYF; v_gene: TRBV4-2; j_gene: TRBJ2-7
CDR3aa: CASSDRTGSFGEKLFF; v_gene: TRBV25-1; j_gene: TRBJ1-4
CDR3aa: CASSPRGSYTEAFF; v_gene: TRBV7-2; j_gene: TRBJ1-1
CDR3aa: CAWAPWQGPDSPLHF; v_gene: TRBV30; j_gene: TRBJ1-6
CDR3aa: CASSQAGLAGETQYF; v_gene: TRBV4-3; j_gene: TRBJ2-5
CDR3aa: CASYDWRGRHEQYF; v_gene: TRBV28; j_gene: TRBJ2-7
CDR3aa: CASSVLESADTQYF; v_gene: TRBV7-7; j_gene: TRBJ2-3
CDR3aa: CASSQDKVAGAYAEQYF; v_gene: TRBV4-1; j_gene: TRBJ2-7
CDR3aa: CARSLWYRGGGNTEAFF; v_gene: TRBV5-3; j_gene: TRBJ1-1
CDR3aa: CASSRDGTGAPYGYTF; v_gene: TRBV7-9; j_gene: TRBJ1-2
CDR3aa: CASSQTGSGNTIYF; v_gene: TRBV6-5; j_gene: TRBJ1-3
CDR3aa: CASSGEAGTQYF; v_gene: TRBV5-1; j_gene: TRBJ2-3
CDR3aa: CASSEWGRGNTEAFF; v_gene: TRBV25-1; j_gene: TRBJ1-1
CDR3aa: CASSLTSNTGELFF; v_gene: TRBV6-6; j_gene: TRBJ2-2
CDR3aa: CAWSVFAGLVGISSYNEQFF; v_gene: TRBV30; j_gene: TRBJ2-1
CDR3aa: CASSLGLLMSSYEQYF; v_gene: TRBV5-1; j_gene: TRBJ2-7
CDR3aa: CSVEGAAQETQYF; v_gene: TRBV29-1; j_gene: TRBJ2-5
CDR3aa: CASSEATEATDTQYF; v_gene: TRBV10-1; j_gene: TRBJ2-3
CDR3aa: CASSSVVDMNTEAFF; v_gene: TRBV19; j_gene: TRBJ1-1
CDR3aa: CASGDRGSEKLFF; v_gene: TRBV2; j_gene: TRBJ1-4
CDR3aa: CASSGMLAGGRNEQFF; v_gene: TRBV9; j_gene: TRBJ2-1
CDR3aa: CASNRDRDEKLFF; v_gene: TRBV6-1; j_gene: TRBJ1-4
CDR3aa: CASSGDGNQPQHF; v_gene: TRBV12-5; j_gene: TRBJ1-5
CDR3aa: CATKQGDEQFF; v_gene: TRBV10-3; j_gene: TRBJ2-1
CDR3aa: CSSQGSYEQYF; v_gene: TRBV7-9; j_gene: TRBJ2-7